The entry below describes one TCR beta chain. Germline V lookup: CDR1 LGHNA, CDR2 YNFKEQ. Deletions cut 4 bases from V and 13 bases from J, with 13 bases between. The CDR3 consists of 12 residues. These data come from a study of blood T cell repertoires in COVID-19. Sequenced by immunoSEQ multiplex PCR; TCRdb stores in-frame clones only, minus some. The data contain hundreds of thousands of clones, 75% to 90% of them singletons. The sequence derives from a human donor in a cohort sampled during active COVID-19. This chain uses TRBV4-2 with TRBJ2-2; a weak D match, TRBD1 (6 bases). Sequenced sample: peripheral blood. The CDR3 here is CASSREQGGLFF. The CDR3 DNA reads as TGTGCCAGCAGCCGTGAACAGGGTGGGCTGTTTTTT.